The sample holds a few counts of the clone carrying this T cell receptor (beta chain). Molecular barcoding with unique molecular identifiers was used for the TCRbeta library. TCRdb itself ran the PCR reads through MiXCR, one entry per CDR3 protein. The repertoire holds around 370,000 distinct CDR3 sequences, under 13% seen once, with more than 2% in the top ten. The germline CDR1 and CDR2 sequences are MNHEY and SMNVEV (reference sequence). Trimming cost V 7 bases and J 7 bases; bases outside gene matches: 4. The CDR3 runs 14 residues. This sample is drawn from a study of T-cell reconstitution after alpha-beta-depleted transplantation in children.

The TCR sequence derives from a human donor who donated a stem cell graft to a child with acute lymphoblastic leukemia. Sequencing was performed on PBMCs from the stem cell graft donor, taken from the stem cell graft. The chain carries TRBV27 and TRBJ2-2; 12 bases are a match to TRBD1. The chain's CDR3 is CASTGTGGHGELFF. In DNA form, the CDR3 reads TGTGCCAGCACCGGGACAGGGGGCCACGGGGAGCTGTTTTTT.